Each of the 10 T cell receptor beta chains below was sequenced from the same sample in a study of control samples from healthy donors and cancer patients. Profiled with immunoSEQ multiplex PCR; TCRdb holds only in-frame clones, not every one. The data show roughly 150,000 clones, about 86% seen once. Sequenced material: blood. The receptors shown here come from a man younger than 35 in good health.

The chain links TRBV6-4 to TRBJ2-1, with D hard to call. This CDR3 spans 14 amino acids. V lost 2 bases and J lost 6, with 11 bases in between. Looked up from germline, CDR1 is MRHNA and CDR2 is SNTAGT. The CDR3 loop is CASSDGPGGNEQFF. CDR3 coding DNA: TGTGCCAGCAGTGACGGGCCGGGTGGCAATGAGCAGTTCTTC.

The V call is TRBV5-6, the J call TRBJ1-2; D not certain. Looked up from germline, CDR1 is SGHDT and CDR2 is YYEEEE. The CDR3 loop spans 12 amino acids. V was pared by 0 bases and J by 3 bases, with 3 bases between. In DNA form, the CDR3 reads TGTGCCAGCAGCTTGGACTACTATGGCTACACCTTC. Translated: CASSLDYYGYTF. The full variable domain, in which reference TRBV5-6 and TRBJ1-2 provide the parts outside the CDR3, is DAGVTQSPTHLIKTRGQQVTLRCSPKSGHDTVSWYQQALGQGPQFIFQYYEEEERQRGNFPDRFSGHQFPNYSSELNVNALLLGDSALYLCASSLDYYGYTFGSGTRLTVV.

The J gene is TRBJ2-1, the V gene TRBV7-3; 7 nucleotides align to TRBD1. This CDR3 is 17 amino acids long. Germline V gives CDR1 SGHTA, CDR2 FQGTGA. V was clipped by 0 bases and J by 3 bases; unmatched bases: 8. CDR3 loop: CASSLTVGDRDYNEQFF. In DNA, the CDR3 is TGTGCCAGCAGCTTAACGGTCGGGGACAGAGACTACAATGAGCAGTTCTTC.

The DNA for the CDR3 is TGTGCCAGCAGACCACAGGGGGCTCGGACCTACGAGCAGTACTTC. Translated, it gives CASRPQGARTYEQYF. V usage is TRBV27 and J usage is TRBJ2-7; 9 bases match TRBD1. The CDR3 length is 15 residues. Germline-derived CDR1 and CDR2 are MNHEY and SMNVEV (reference sequence). Trimming took 6 bases from V and 2 from J; bases not matched to a gene: 8.

The V and J genes are TRBV7-9 and TRBJ1-3; 7 bases are a match to TRBD1. This CDR3 comprises 15 residues. Germline assignment: CDR1 SEHNR and CDR2 FQNEAQ (reference sequence). Losses at the gene ends were 5 bases for V and 0 bases for J; bases not matched to a gene: 4. In DNA, the CDR3 is TGTGCCAGCAGCGAGGGACAGATCTCTGGAAACACCATATATTTT. Protein sequence: CASSEGQISGNTIYF.

The chain has TRBV4-2 and TRBJ2-5, with TRBD1 identical over 7 bases. V trimming: 4 bases; J trimming: 0 bases; junction bases outside the gene matches: 5. CDR3 size: 15 residues. In germline, CDR1 is LGHNA, CDR2 YNFKEQ. CDR3 in amino acids: CASSLGDSYQETQYF. In nucleotides, the CDR3 is TGTGCCAGCAGCCTAGGGGACAGTTACCAAGAGACCCAGTACTTC.

The genes are TRBV7-9 and TRBJ2-1, with 15 bases lining up with TRBD2. The CDR3 sequence is 16 residues long. Germline trimming cut 4 bases from V and 8 bases from J; bases unmatched to any gene: 6. Germline values: CDR1 SEHNR, CDR2 FQNEAQ (reference sequence). This chain's CDR3 is CASSSGLAGGRHEQFF. The CDR3 DNA reads TGTGCCAGCAGCTCCGGACTAGCGGGGGGGAGGCATGAGCAGTTCTTC. The full variable domain, its missing parts supplied by reference TRBV7-9 and TRBJ2-1, is DTGVSQNPRHKITKRGQNVTFRCDPISEHNRLYWYRQTLGQGPEFLTYFQNEAQLEKSRLLSDRFSAERPKGSFSTLEIQRTEQGDSAMYLCASSSGLAGGRHEQFFGPGTRLTVL.

In DNA, the CDR3 is TGCGCCAGCAGCCAAGATAAGGCTGCTGGAAACACCATATATTTT. Translated, it gives CASSQDKAAGNTIYF. This chain joins TRBV4-3 and TRBJ1-3; D is uncertain. Germline CDR1 reads LGHNA; CDR2 reads YSLEER. The CDR3 covers 15 residues. The V gene lost 0 bases and the J gene lost 2 bases, with 8 bases spanning the gap.

Here the CDR3 reads CASSLALADTQYF. CDR3 bases: TGTGCCAGCAGCTTAGCACTAGCGGATACGCAGTATTTT. This sequence joins TRBV11-3 and TRBJ2-3; 7 nucleotides agree with TRBD2. CDR3 length: 13 residues. Germline CDR1 reads SGHNT; CDR2 reads YENEEA. V shed 1 base, J shed 6 bases, and the junction held 1 base outside the gene matches.

The chain's CDR3 is CAWGTPGQLNYGYTF. The CDR3 region has the DNA TGTGCCTGGGGTACCCCGGGACAGTTAAACTATGGCTACACCTTC. The gene calls are TRBV30 and TRBJ1-2; 7 bases map to TRBD1. The V segment lost 5 bases and the J segment 2 bases; nucleotides outside the gene matches: 11. The CDR3 runs to 15 residues. Germline CDR1 reads GTSNPN; CDR2 reads SVGIG (reference sequence).